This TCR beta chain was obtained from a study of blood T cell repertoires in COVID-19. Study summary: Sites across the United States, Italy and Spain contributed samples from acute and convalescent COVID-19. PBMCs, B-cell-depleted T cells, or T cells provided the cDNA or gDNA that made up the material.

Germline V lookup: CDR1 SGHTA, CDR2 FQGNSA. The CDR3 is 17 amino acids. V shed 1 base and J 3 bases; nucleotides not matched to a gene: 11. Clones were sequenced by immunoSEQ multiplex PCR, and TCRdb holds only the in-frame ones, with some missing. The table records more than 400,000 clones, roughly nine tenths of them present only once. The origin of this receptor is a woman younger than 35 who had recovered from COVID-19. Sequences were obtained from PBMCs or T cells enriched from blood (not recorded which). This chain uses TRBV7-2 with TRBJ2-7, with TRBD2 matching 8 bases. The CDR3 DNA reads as TGTGCCAGCAGCTTAGATGCGGCGGGGGGCCTCTTCTACGAGCAGTACTTC. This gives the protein CASSLDAAGGLFYEQYF. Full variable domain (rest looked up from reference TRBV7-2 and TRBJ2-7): GAGVSQSPSNKVTEKGKDVELRCDPISGHTALYWYRQSLGQGLEFLIYFQGNSAPDKSGLPSDRFSAERTGGSVSTLTIQRTQQEDSAVYLCASSLDAAGGLFYEQYFGPGTRLTVT.